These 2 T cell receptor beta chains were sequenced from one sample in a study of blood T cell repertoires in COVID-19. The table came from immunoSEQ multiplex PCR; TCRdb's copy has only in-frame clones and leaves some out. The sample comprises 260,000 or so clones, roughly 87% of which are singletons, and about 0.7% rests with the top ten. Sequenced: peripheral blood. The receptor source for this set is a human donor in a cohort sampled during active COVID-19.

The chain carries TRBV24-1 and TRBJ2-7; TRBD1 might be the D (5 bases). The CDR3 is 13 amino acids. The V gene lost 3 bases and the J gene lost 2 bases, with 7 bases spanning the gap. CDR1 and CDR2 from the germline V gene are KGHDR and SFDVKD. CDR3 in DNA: TGTGCCACCAGTGATGGACACGCCTACGAGCAGTACTTC. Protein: CATSDGHAYEQYF.

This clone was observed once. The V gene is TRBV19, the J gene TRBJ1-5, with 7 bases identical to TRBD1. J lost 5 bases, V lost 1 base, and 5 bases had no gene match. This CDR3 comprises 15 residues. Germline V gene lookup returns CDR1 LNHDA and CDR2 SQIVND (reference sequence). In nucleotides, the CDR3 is TGTGCCAGTAGTATAGGACAGGGCGTGCATCAGCCCCAGCATTTT. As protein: CASSIGQGVHQPQHF.